The 30 T cell receptor beta chains listed next were all sequenced from one sample in a study of T cells in Graves' hyperthyroidism and ophthalmopathy. Researchers took RNA transcripts and amplified the TCR beta CDR3 regions from them. A first-round RT-PCR of the TCR CDR3 used the HTBI primer set. One entry per CDR3 protein results from TCRdb running MiXCR on the multiplex PCR reads. The sample has nearly 600,000 distinct CDR3 sequences; 11% to 15% are singletons. The material sequenced was blood. The receptors here all came from a woman younger than 35 with Graves' ophthalmopathy.

This clonotype has more than one count but fewer than ten. This chain uses TRBV6-1 with TRBJ2-1; 8 nucleotides align to TRBD2. This CDR3 region has 12 residues. CDR1 is MNHNS, CDR2 SASEGT, per germline. With 10 bases clipped from V and 6 bases from J, the junction kept 5 bases outside the gene matches. The CDR3 nucleotides read TGTGCCACTCGGACTAGCCTCAATGAGCAGTTCTTC. This sequence encodes CATRTSLNEQFF.

This clonotype was found a few times. This chain joins TRBV12-5 and TRBJ1-2; TRBD1 agrees at 9 bases. Trimming removed 0 bases from V and 0 bases from J; junction bases left unmatched: 11. Germline-derived CDR1 and CDR2 are LGHNT and FRNRAP. This CDR3 region has 19 residues. The chain's CDR3 is CASGLVLSGTGKANYGYTF. In DNA form, the CDR3 reads TGTGCTAGTGGTTTGGTACTTAGTGGGACAGGGAAAGCTAACTATGGCTACACCTTC.

The rearrangement joins TRBV24-1 to TRBJ1-2, with TRBD1 matching over 7 bases. Unmatched junction bases numbered 4, after V lost 4 bases and J lost 3 bases. The CDR3 loop spans 14 amino acids. Germline V lookup: CDR1 KGHDR, CDR2 SFDVKD. The CDR3, as DNA: TGTGCCACCAGTGAGCCAGACAGGGACTATGGCTACACCTTC. It translates to CATSEPDRDYGYTF.

The gene calls are TRBV12-3 or TRBV12-4 and TRBJ1-5, with D hard to call. The CDR3 extends over 14 amino acids. V gave up 4 bases and J gave up 6 bases, with 13 bases separating them. The CDR3 DNA reads TGTGCCAGCAGTTCCCCAGGTAGCGTTCAGCCCCAGCATTTT. Translating it yields CASSSPGSVQPQHF.

This clonotype was recorded at least ten times. V gene TRBV30 combines with J gene TRBJ1-1, with D possibly being TRBD1 (5 bases). Germline assignment: CDR1 GTSNPN and CDR2 SVGIG (reference sequence). Trimming cost V 1 base and J 3 bases, with 9 bases left between them. This CDR3 region has 13 residues. Here the CDR3 reads CAWSAGVDTEAFF. The CDR3 DNA reads TGTGCCTGGAGTGCGGGGGTGGACACTGAAGCTTTCTTT.

V and J are TRBV7-2 and TRBJ2-1, with 8 nucleotides matching TRBD1. The J call may be wrong; the DNA end is better matched by TRBJ2-7. The CDR3 runs 15 residues. CDR1 and CDR2 from the germline V gene are SGHTA and FQGNSA. This CDR3 reads CASSFRDRRYNEQYF. DNA for the CDR3: TGTGCCAGCAGCTTCCGGGACAGGCGGTACAATGAGCAGTACTTC.

This clonotype has ten or more counts. The chain recombines TRBV3-1 with TRBJ2-5, with TRBD2 matching over 7 bases. The CDR3 runs to 16 residues. Germline CDR1 and CDR2: LGHDT and YNNKEL (reference sequence). V trimming: 6 bases; J trimming: 0 bases; junction bases outside the gene matches: 10. The CDR3 DNA sequence: TGTGCCAGCAGTCGCGCGGCGGGAGCGTACCAAGAGACCCAGTACTTC. Translating it yields CASSRAAGAYQETQYF.

This clonotype was detected a few times. The chain has TRBV29-1 and TRBJ2-6; a weak D match, TRBD2 (6 bases). Looked up from germline, CDR1 is SQVTM and CDR2 is ANQGSEA. The CDR3 spans 14 residues. The V and J ends lost 4 bases and 0 bases respectively, with 7 bases between them. The CDR3 DNA reads as TGCAGCGTTGGCGGGGTCTCTGGGGCCAACGTCCTGACTTTC. Its protein is CSVGGVSGANVLTF. Filled out from reference TRBV29-1 and TRBJ2-6, the complete variable domain reads SAVISQKPSRDICQRGTSLTIQCQVDSQVTMMFWYRQQPGQSLTLIATANQGSEATYESGFVIDKFPISRPNLTFSTLTVSNMSPEDSSIYLCSVGGVSGANVLTFGAGSRLTVL.

This rearrangement joins TRBV4-2 to TRBJ2-5, with 8 bases aligning to TRBD1. The CDR3 totals 17 residues. Germline CDR1 reads LGHNA; CDR2 reads YNFKEQ. Losses at the gene ends were 4 bases for V and 2 bases for J; bases not matched to a gene: 12. Written as DNA, the CDR3 is TGTGCCAGCAGCCCGGACAGGGTATGGGCACCGCAAGAGACCCAGTACTTC. The encoded protein is CASSPDRVWAPQETQYF.

This clonotype was seen at least ten times. V is TRBV24-1 and J is TRBJ2-3; 7 bases are shared with TRBD2. With 1 base clipped from V and 2 bases from J, the junction kept 11 bases outside the gene matches. CDR1 is KGHDR and CDR2 is SFDVKD in the germline V gene. The CDR3 loop spans 18 amino acids. The CDR3 sequence: CATSDFRGSGGYTDTQYF. The CDR3 nucleotides read TGTGCCACCAGTGATTTCCGCGGGAGTGGAGGGTACACAGATACGCAGTATTTT.

This clonotype was recorded many times. The J gene is TRBJ1-1, the V gene TRBV6-2 or TRBV6-3; the D gene is possibly TRBD1 (6 bases). With 3 bases removed from V and 13 bases from J, the gap between germline ends came to 30 bases. This CDR3 comprises 17 residues. Germline V gene lookup returns CDR1 MNHEY and CDR2 SVGEGT. CDR3 nucleotide sequence: TGTGCCAGCAGTTATCGGCCTGGCCCGGCATCTGGACAGAACGGTTTCTTT. This gives the protein CASSYRPGPASGQNGFF.

This clonotype was seen at least ten times. J is TRBJ2-5 and V is TRBV7-9; 8 bases match TRBD2. The CDR3 length is 15 residues. CDR1 and CDR2 (germline): SEHNR, FQNEAQ (reference sequence). J lost 1 base, V lost 2 bases, and 3 bases had no gene match. CDR3 nucleotide sequence: TGTGCCAGCAGCTTAACGGCGGGAGGCCAAGAGACCCAGTACTTC. Protein product: CASSLTAGGQETQYF.

This clonotype occurred many times. V gene TRBV6-1 combines with J gene TRBJ2-7; D might be TRBD2 (6 bases). The CDR3 extends over 16 amino acids. CDR1 and CDR2 from the germline V gene are MNHNS and SASEGT. The V end was cut by 6 bases, the J end by 0 bases, with 18 bases between. CDR3: CASSLEGLRGSYEQYF. DNA for the CDR3: TGTGCCAGCAGCCTTGAGGGACTCCGGGGCTCCTACGAGCAGTACTTC.

In this sample, this clonotype turned up many times. The genes are TRBV2 and TRBJ2-1; 8 bases align to TRBD2. After removal of 6 bases from V and 9 bases from J, the junction contained 10 bases not matched to a gene. This CDR3 contains 14 residues. Germline loops: CDR1 SNHLY, CDR2 FYNNEI. This CDR3 is CASSEENTSGEQFF. CDR3 sequence (DNA): TGTGCCAGCAGCGAGGAAAACACTAGCGGTGAGCAGTTCTTC.

As to this clonotype: One end of the junction fails to match germline, which may point to a read error. The chain uses TRBV2 and TRBJ2-7; D unclear. This CDR3 contains 12 residues. Germline V gene sequence: CDR1 SNHLY, CDR2 FYNNEI. The CDR3 region has the DNA TGTGCCTGCAGTGAAAAGTTCTACGAGCAGTACTTC. Its protein is CACSEKFYEQYF.

This clonotype came up many times. The chain combines TRBV10-3 with TRBJ1-6; 10 bases map to TRBD1. This CDR3 contains 20 residues. Germline V gene sequence: CDR1 ENHRY, CDR2 SYGVKD. V was clipped by 4 bases and J by 0 bases; unmatched bases: 12. CDR3 amino acids: CAISAPIGTGVSSYNSPLHF. CDR3 DNA: TGTGCCATCAGTGCCCCGATCGGGACAGGGGTCAGCTCCTATAATTCACCCCTCCACTTT.

The rearrangement links TRBV12-5 to TRBJ2-7; D possibly corresponds to TRBD1 (5 bases). Germline V CDR1 and CDR2: LGHNT, FRNRAP. The CDR3 covers 12 residues. Trimming stripped 3 bases from V and 6 bases from J, with 9 bases between. CDR3 residues: CASGLGVSEQYF. The CDR3 DNA sequence: TGTGCTAGTGGTTTAGGGGTCAGCGAGCAGTACTTC.

This clonotype was seen at least ten times. The genes are TRBV29-1 and TRBJ1-1, with D tentatively TRBD1 (6 bases). Trimming stripped 5 bases from V and 7 bases from J, with 17 bases between. This CDR3 spans 13 amino acids. From germline, CDR1 is SQVTM and CDR2 ANQGSEA. CDR3: CSVKGGAPVEAFF. The CDR3 region has the DNA TGCAGCGTTAAGGGGGGGGCCCCTGTTGAAGCTTTCTTT.

The J gene is TRBJ1-2, the V gene TRBV5-1; possibly TRBD1 for D (6 bases). Trimming removed 1 base at V and 4 bases at J, with 20 bases between. There are 17 residues in the CDR3. Germline V gives CDR1 SGHRS, CDR2 YFSETQ. CDR3 coding DNA: TGCGCCAGCAGCTTGCGGACAGAGACAGCCTCAAGCTATGGCTACACCTTC. This encodes CASSLRTETASSYGYTF.

The sample holds a few counts of this clonotype. The rearrangement links TRBV20-1 to TRBJ1-2; D perhaps matches TRBD1 (5 bases). Germline V gives CDR1 DFQATT, CDR2 SNEGSKA (reference sequence). The CDR3 loop spans 13 amino acids. V gave up 6 bases and J gave up 0 bases, with 11 bases separating them. The CDR3 DNA reads as TGCAGTGCGACGGACACCTCTAACTATGGCTACACCTTC. This encodes CSATDTSNYGYTF.

This clonotype has a handful of counts. The genes are TRBV5-1 and TRBJ2-6; D is uncertain. Germline V gene data show CDR1 as SGHRS and CDR2 as YFSETQ. The CDR3 spans 16 residues. V lost 0 bases and J 0 bases, leaving 7 bases between the germline ends. The chain's CDR3 is CASSLDQVSGANVLTF. CDR3 bases: TGCGCCAGCAGCTTGGACCAGGTCTCTGGGGCCAACGTCCTGACTTTC.

This clonotype was observed at least ten times. This chain links TRBV3-1 with TRBJ1-1; a weak D match, TRBD1 (6 bases). This CDR3 has 14 amino acids. The germline V gene has CDR1 LGHDT and CDR2 YNNKEL (reference sequence). With 1 base removed from V and 7 bases from J, the gap between germline ends came to 13 bases. DNA of the CDR3: TGTGCCAGCAGCCAAGTGGGGGCGAGAAATGAAGCTTTCTTT. As protein: CASSQVGARNEAFF.

This clonotype was detected many times. This chain links TRBV18 with TRBJ1-2; D call uncertain. Per germline, CDR1 KGHSH and CDR2 LQKENI. The V gene lost 6 bases and the J gene lost 4 bases, with 9 bases spanning the gap. The length of the CDR3 is 12 residues. CDR3 sequence (DNA): TGTGCCAGCTCTCCGCGTAGCTATGGCTACACCTTC. Encoded protein: CASSPRSYGYTF.

This clonotype came up many times. DNA of the CDR3: TGTGCCAGCAGTCTACGGACAGGTGCGGGTGAGCGGCAGTACTTC. This sequence encodes CASSLRTGAGERQYF. The V and J genes are TRBV12-3 or TRBV12-4 and TRBJ2-7; 7 bases match TRBD1. The CDR3 has 15 residues. Trimming cost V 5 bases and J 9 bases; bases outside gene matches: 16.

This clonotype was seen only a few times. The chain couples TRBV28 to TRBJ2-2; 10 bases are shared with TRBD1. Per germline, CDR1 MDHEN and CDR2 SYDVKM. The CDR3 runs 20 residues. V was pared by 6 bases and J by 4 bases, with 20 bases of the junction left unmatched. The CDR3 sequence: CASRPADYTGTGDSTGELFF. The CDR3 DNA is TGTGCCAGCAGACCCGCAGACTACACCGGGACAGGGGATTCCACCGGGGAGCTGTTTTTT.

This clonotype has a handful of counts. One base away lies a much larger clone, so this may be a sequencing read error. J is TRBJ2-1 and V is TRBV7-8, with 8 nucleotides matching TRBD2. The CDR3 spans 17 residues. CDR1 is SGHVS and CDR2 is FQNEAQ in the germline V gene. CDR3 loop: CASSRGPPSGSWNGQFF. The CDR3 nucleotides are TGTGCCAGCAGCCGAGGGCCCCCCAGCGGGAGTTGGAATGGGCAGTTCTTC.

This clonotype was detected a few times. This may come from a read error, since a much larger clone is one base off. CDR3 sequence: CASSTGGLYNEQYF. The CDR3 coding sequence is TGTGCTAGCAGTACGGGAGGTCTTTACAATGAGCAGTACTTC. The genes are TRBV7-9 and TRBJ2-1; 7 nucleotides align to TRBD2. TRBJ2-7 explains the end of the DNA better; the J call may be wrong. This CDR3 is built from 14 residues. The germline V gene has CDR1 SEHNR and CDR2 FQNEAQ (reference sequence).

This clonotype was seen repeatedly, ten times or more. The rearrangement joins TRBV5-1 to TRBJ2-5; 8 positions match TRBD2. Germline CDR1 reads SGHRS; CDR2 reads YFSETQ. The CDR3 consists of 14 residues. Trimming cost V 0 bases and J 4 bases; bases outside gene matches: 2. The chain's CDR3 is CASSLEAGGETQYF. CDR3 DNA sequence: TGCGCCAGCAGCTTGGAGGCGGGAGGAGAGACCCAGTACTTC. Complete variable domain (other parts from reference TRBV5-1 and TRBJ2-5): KAGVTQTPRYLIKTRGQQVTLSCSPISGHRSVSWYQQTPGQGLQFLFEYFSETQRNKGNFPGRFSGRQFSNSRSEMNVSTLELGDSALYLCASSLEAGGETQYFGPGTRLLVL.

This clonotype was recorded a few times. J is TRBJ1-1 and V is TRBV27; maybe TRBD1 (5 bases). Germline lookup yields CDR1 MNHEY and CDR2 SMNVEV (reference sequence). V lost 6 bases to trimming and J lost 2 bases, with 16 bases between them. The CDR3 is 15 residues long. In DNA, the CDR3 is TGTGCCAGCAGCCCTTTAGGGGCGAGAAACACTGAAGCTTTCTTT. Encoded protein: CASSPLGARNTEAFF.

This clonotype was observed at least ten times. V and J are TRBV24-1 and TRBJ1-5; 8 positions match TRBD1. The length of the CDR3 is 14 residues. Germline V gives CDR1 KGHDR, CDR2 SFDVKD. V trimming: 5 bases; J trimming: 5 bases; junction bases outside the gene matches: 4. CDR3 sequence: CATSGPGGDQPQHF. The CDR3 bases are TGTGCCACCAGTGGGCCAGGGGGCGATCAGCCCCAGCATTTT.